A selection of T cell receptor beta chains follows, all from one sample in a study of T-cell reconstitution after alpha-beta-depleted transplantation in children. One entry per CDR3 protein results from TCRdb running MiXCR on the PCR reads. The sample consists of about 980,000 distinct CDR3 sequences, about 29% of them appearing once. This specimen was PBMCs, mostly from graft donor cells, taken 360 days after TCRalphabeta/CD19-depleted stem cell transplant. The receptors here all came from a boy under two years old who had a stem cell transplant for SCID, so the T cells may come from the graft donor. Both conserved end residues are part of each CDR3. D genes are given only for firm matches. Clone size, where shown, is once, few, many, or a class for clones that have expanded.

clone size,J gene,D gene,V gene,CDR3 protein,CDR3 DNA
NA,TRBJ1-2,NA,TRBV29-1,CSVGSIPNYGYTF,TGCAGCGTTGGGTCAATTCCTAACTATGGCTACACCTTC
few,TRBJ2-4,NA,TRBV5-6,CASSPLRQPGDIQYF,TGTGCCAGCAGCCCACTCCGGCAACCCGGGGACATTCAGTACTTC
few,TRBJ2-5,TRBD1,TRBV28,CASSLYPGQRQETQYF,TGTGCCAGCAGTCTATACCCGGGACAGAGACAAGAGACCCAGTACTTC
NA,TRBJ2-2,NA,TRBV28,CASDRGFGGELFF,TGTGCCAGCGATCGGGGATTCGGCGGGGAGCTGTTTTTT
few,TRBJ2-3,TRBD2,TRBV13,CASSLPLAGGSLSQYF,TGTGCCAGCAGCTTACCCCTAGCGGGAGGGAGCCTCTCGCAGTATTTT
many,TRBJ2-2,TRBD1,TRBV28,CASSPPGQFTGELFF,TGTGCCAGCAGTCCCCCGGGACAGTTTACCGGGGAGCTGTTTTTT
NA,TRBJ2-5,NA,TRBV12-3/TRBV12-4,CASRREDIPGEAQYF,TGTGCCAGCAGAAGAGAGGATATTCCAGGGGAGGCCCAGTACTTC
few,TRBJ2-1,NA,TRBV30,CAWSPRGNEQFF,TGTGCCTGGAGTCCCAGGGGTAATGAGCAGTTCTTC
NA,TRBJ2-2,TRBD2,TRBV9,CASSVGPVNGGGQPRGTGELFF,TGTGCCAGCAGCGTAGGCCCGGTTAATGGCGGGGGTCAACCTCGGGGCACCGGGGAGCTGTTTTTT
NA,TRBJ2-1,TRBD1,TRBV19,CASSIGQGARNEQFF,TGTGCCAGTAGTATCGGGCAGGGGGCTCGCAATGAGCAGTTCTTC
NA,TRBJ2-7,NA,TRBV29-1,CSAQGLPYEQYF,TGCAGCGCCCAGGGGCTTCCCTACGAGCAGTACTTC
NA,TRBJ2-5,NA,TRBV28,CASGKGGKETQYF,TGTGCCAGCGGCAAGGGGGGCAAAGAGACCCAGTACTTC
few,TRBJ2-1,NA,TRBV6-5,CASSYAQTYEQFF,TGTGCCAGCAGTTACGCACAGACTTATGAGCAGTTCTTC
NA,TRBJ2-5,NA,TRBV6-2/TRBV6-3,CASSYGADWTQYF,TGTGCCAGCAGTTACGGGGCGGACTGGACCCAGTACTTC
NA,TRBJ2-7,NA,TRBV29-1,CSVEGQNSYEQYF,TGCAGCGTTGAAGGACAGAATTCCTACGAGCAGTACTTC
few,TRBJ2-1,TRBD1,TRBV10-3,CAINGQGARDEQFF,TGTGCCATCAACGGACAGGGGGCCAGGGATGAGCAGTTCTTC
few,TRBJ2-7,NA,TRBV20-1,CSATKGINYEQYF,TGCAGTGCCACGAAAGGGATTAATTACGAGCAGTACTTC
few,TRBJ2-3,NA,TRBV9,CASSVAGALTDTQYF,TGTGCCAGCAGCGTAGCGGGGGCCCTCACAGATACGCAGTATTTT
few,TRBJ1-1,NA,TRBV6-5,CASSYPRTQGETEAFF,TGTGCCAGCAGTTACCCCCGTACACAGGGTGAAACTGAAGCTTTCTTT
few,TRBJ2-5,NA,TRBV7-2,CASSRTLSRETQYF,TGTGCCAGCAGCCGTACACTATCCAGGGAGACCCAGTACTTC
NA,TRBJ1-2,NA,TRBV4-2,CASSNPGGANYGYTF,TGTGCCAGCAGCAACCCCGGCGGTGCTAACTATGGCTACACCTTC
few,TRBJ1-6,TRBD1,TRBV5-1,CASSREGASSSSPLHF,TGCGCCAGCAGCCGGGAGGGGGCTTCGTCAAGTTCACCCCTCCACTTT
NA,TRBJ1-2,NA,TRBV27,CASGAGWWGGGYTF,TGTGCCAGCGGTGCAGGGTGGTGGGGCGGAGGCTACACCTTC
NA,TRBJ1-1,NA,TRBV20-1,CSARGGGNTEAFF,TGCAGTGCTAGAGGGGGGGGGAACACTGAAGCTTTCTTT
few,TRBJ2-1,NA,TRBV12-3/TRBV12-4,CASSLYMSSYNEQFF,TGTGCCAGCAGTCTCTACATGAGCTCCTACAATGAGCAGTTCTTC
NA,TRBJ2-5,NA,TRBV15,CATGLAFRGTQYF,TGTGCCACCGGGTTAGCTTTTAGGGGGACCCAGTACTTC
few,TRBJ2-7,NA,TRBV7-3,CASRSGRNYEQYF,TGTGCCAGCAGATCTGGGCGTAATTACGAGCAGTACTTC
NA,TRBJ2-4,NA,TRBV27,CASSFRQGNNIQYF,TGTGCCAGCAGTTTTAGGCAGGGGAACAACATTCAGTACTTC
few,TRBJ2-1,NA,TRBV12-3/TRBV12-4,CASLTGIVRNEQFF,TGTGCCAGCCTAACAGGGATAGTAAGGAATGAGCAGTTCTTC
few,TRBJ2-7,NA,TRBV6-1,CASSTTTDRYEQYF,TGTGCCAGCAGTACGACTACGGATCGATACGAGCAGTACTTC
NA,TRBJ1-1,NA,TRBV4-1,CASSPVMGTEAFF,TGCGCCAGCAGCCCCGTAATGGGGACTGAAGCTTTCTTT
once,TRBJ2-1,NA,TRBV2,CASSEKWSDEQFF,TGTGCCAGCAGTGAAAAGTGGAGCGATGAGCAGTTCTTC